This T cell receptor beta chain derives from a study of T-cell memory formation after mild COVID-19. Study results and caveats: Shrinking CD4+ clones were chiefly CM and EM; CD8+ ones were chiefly EMRA.

Worth noting for this clonotype: The antigen remains unidentified.

The germline CDR1 and CDR2 sequences are DFQATT and SNEGSKA (reference sequence). V was pared by 7 bases and J by 7 bases, with 14 bases between. The CDR3 runs 12 residues. TCRalpha and TCRbeta libraries used 5'RACE with constant-segment primers and UMIs. TCRdb itself ran the 5' RACE reads through MiXCR, one entry per CDR3 protein. The sample contains around 310,000 distinct CDR3 sequences, roughly 20% of which appear only once. The chain employs TRBV20-1 and TRBJ1-5; tentative D call: TRBD1 (5 bases). This TCR was sampled from a young man who had mild COVID-19 (a few samples of this study predate the infection). Cell type and time point are not known. The material sequenced was PBMCs or a T cell subset sorted from them (not recorded which). The CDR3 spells CSVAGLGQPQHF. CDR3 coding DNA: TGCAGTGTTGCGGGGCTCGGGCAGCCCCAGCATTTT.